This note documents a single T cell receptor (beta chain) sequence. The antigen is undetermined. cDNA was made from approximately 0.55 ug RNA using alpha and beta constant primers. Using multiplexing indices, alpha and beta chain libraries were generated apart by chain-specific third strand synthesis. A single primer pair per chain amplified all rearrangements, with per-molecule barcodes. One entry per CDR3 protein results from TCRdb running MiXCR on the 5' RACE reads. The repertoire holds fewer than 20,000 distinct CDR3 sequences, with roughly 7.5% as singletons. This specimen comes from a study of HIV-infected patients and healthy controls. General study points: Mean usage of eight alpha and eight beta V genes differed significantly in HIV-infected patients versus controls.

CDR1 and CDR2 from the germline V gene are LGHNA and YSLEER. The CDR3 covers 14 residues. Deletions cut 0 bases from V and 6 bases from J, with 9 bases between. The repertoire came from unfractionated whole blood and reflected all unsorted peripheral T cells. A roughly 2.5 ml peripheral blood sample was taken for RNA. The source of this sequence is an adult in good health. The chain employs TRBV4-3 and TRBJ2-1; D not resolved. The sequenced material came from blood. The CDR3 sequence: CASSQDYTSNEQFF. The CDR3 DNA reads TGCGCCAGCAGCCAAGATTACACATCCAATGAGCAGTTCTTC.